The rows below give T cell receptor beta chains drawn from one sample of a study of a mutant IDH1 vaccine in newly diagnosed glioma. The assay was immunoSEQ multiplex PCR, and TCRdb's table has in-frame clones only and misses some. This repertoire shows around 89,000 clones, roughly four fifths found once; its top ten account for around 7%. The source was PBMCs, collected from a glioma patient treated with radiotherapy, temozolomide or both. The source of these receptors is a woman aged 50 to 60 with glioma. The CDR3 runs from the conserved cysteine through the conserved F or W. The D gene is left open where the match is weak. A row's size may be missing; if present it is once, few, many or a size class.

>TRBV2|.|TRBJ1-2|12|.
CASRGRAGGYTF
TGTGCCAGCAGAGGCAGGGCCGGCGGCTACACCTTC
>TRBV9|.|TRBJ1-2|11|few
CASRSGYGYTF
TGTGCCAGCAGATCCGGGTATGGCTACACCTTC
>TRBV25-1|.|TRBJ1-1|14|few
CASSTTGLNTEAFF
TGTGCCAGCAGTACCACAGGGTTGAACACTGAAGCTTTCTTT
>TRBV6-6|.|TRBJ1-2|11|few
CVCGAKYGYTF
TGTGTATGCGGGGCAAAATATGGCTACACCTTC
>TRBV5-4|TRBD1|TRBJ1-5|14|.
CASSLDRVAEPQHF
TGTGCCAGCAGCCTAGACAGGGTCGCAGAGCCCCAGCATTTT
>TRBV4-1|TRBD1|TRBJ2-6|18|.
CASSQADRSVSGANVLTF
TGCGCCAGCAGCCAAGCGGACAGGAGCGTCTCTGGGGCCAACGTCCTGACTTTC
>TRBV28|TRBD1|TRBJ1-2|15|.
CASQTQGSADYGYTF
TGTGCCAGTCAGACACAGGGGAGTGCGGACTATGGCTACACCTTC
>TRBV5-6|.|TRBJ2-7|14|.
CASRPKGGSYEQYF
TGTGCCAGCAGACCAAAGGGGGGCTCCTACGAGCAGTACTTC
>TRBV19|TRBD1|TRBJ2-7|14|.
CASSILDRSYEQYF
TGTGCCAGTAGTATCCTGGACAGGTCCTACGAGCAGTACTTC
>TRBV14|.|TRBJ2-1|16|.
CASSQDWTPSYNEQFF
TGTGCCAGCAGCCAGGACTGGACTCCTTCCTACAATGAGCAGTTCTTC
>TRBV5-6|.|TRBJ1-6|15|.
CASSLDGGRNSPLHF
TGTGCCAGCAGCTTGGATGGGGGAAGGAATTCACCCCTCCACTTT
>TRBV27|.|TRBJ2-7|15|.
CASSLGGAPSYEQYF
TGTGCCAGCAGTTTGGGCGGGGCGCCCTCCTACGAGCAGTACTTC
>TRBV9|.|TRBJ1-1|13|few
CASSVGRATEAFF
TGTGCCAGCAGCGTAGGGAGGGCGACTGAAGCTTTCTTT
>TRBV2|TRBD2|TRBJ2-5|18|.
CASSEQGPLAGVGETQYF
TGTGCCAGCAGTGAGCAAGGACCGCTAGCGGGGGTGGGGGAGACCCAGTACTTC
>TRBV6-6|TRBD2|TRBJ2-2|16|.
CASRPTSGGATGELFF
TGTGCCAGCAGACCCACTAGCGGGGGGGCCACCGGGGAGCTGTTTTTT
>TRBV10-3|.|TRBJ2-1|13|.
CAISGASYNEQFF
TGTGCCATTTCTGGAGCCTCCTACAATGAGCAGTTCTTC
>TRBV5-1|.|TRBJ2-3|16|.
CASSLATRGGTDTQYF
TGCGCCAGCAGCTTGGCCACCCGGGGAGGCACAGATACGCAGTATTTT
>TRBV30|.|TRBJ1-1|13|.
CAWTAGAHTEAFF
TGTGCCTGGACGGCGGGGGCTCACACTGAAGCTTTCTTT
>TRBV10-3|TRBD2|TRBJ2-1|17|.
CATSTSGGVSSYNEQFF
TGTGCCACATCGACTAGCGGGGGGGTCAGCTCCTACAATGAGCAGTTCTTC
>TRBV2|TRBD1|TRBJ1-5|14|.
CASSHRDRSQPQHF
TGTGCCAGCAGTCACCGGGACAGGAGCCAGCCCCAGCATTTT
>TRBV19|.|TRBJ1-2|15|.
CASSIETDTNYGYTF
TGTGCCAGTAGTATAGAGACAGATACTAACTATGGCTACACCTTC
>TRBV19|.|TRBJ2-3|13|.
CASSILRADTQYF
TGTGCCAGTAGTATACTCAGGGCAGATACGCAGTATTTT
>TRBV4-1|.|TRBJ1-3|17|.
CASSQEGFGASGNTIYF
TGCGCCAGCAGCCAAGAAGGTTTCGGGGCCTCTGGAAACACCATATATTTT
>TRBV7-9|.|TRBJ2-1|14|once
CASSLALARDEQFF
TGTGCCAGCAGCTTAGCACTGGCGAGGGATGAGCAGTTCTTC
>TRBV5-4|TRBD1|TRBJ2-7|14|.
CASSLIQGAEEQYF
TGTGCCAGCAGCTTGATCCAGGGGGCGGAAGAGCAGTACTTC
>TRBV6-6|.|TRBJ1-1|13|.
CASRLGGYTEAFF
TGTGCCAGCAGGCTTGGGGGGTACACTGAAGCTTTCTTT
>TRBV4-1|.|TRBJ2-5|14|.
CASSQVSGAETQYF
TGCGCCAGCAGCCAAGTTTCAGGGGCAGAGACCCAGTACTTC
>TRBV19|TRBD1|TRBJ1-1|14|.
CASSPQGGNTEAFF
TGTGCCAGTAGTCCACAGGGGGGGAACACTGAAGCTTTCTTT
>TRBV7-2|.|TRBJ1-1|14|.
CASREGTGNTEAFF
TGTGCCAGCAGGGAGGGAACAGGGAACACTGAAGCTTTCTTT
>TRBV6-5|.|TRBJ1-1|16|.
CASSYVRQGSWTEAFF
TGTGCCAGCAGTTACGTCCGGCAGGGTAGTTGGACTGAAGCTTTCTTT
>TRBV7-2|TRBD1|TRBJ1-1|13|.
CASSFGQGVEAFF
TGTGCCAGCAGCTTCGGACAGGGCGTTGAAGCTTTCTTT
>TRBV15|TRBD1|TRBJ1-5|16|.
CATSRDLIQGTQGKHF
TGTGCCACCAGCAGAGATCTGATACAGGGGACGCAGGGTAAGCATTTT
>TRBV27|TRBD1|TRBJ2-2|16|.
CASSKPGGFDTGELFF
TGTGCCAGCAGTAAACCAGGGGGCTTTGACACCGGGGAGCTGTTTTTT
>TRBV4-3|.|TRBJ1-3|17|few
CASSQDPGRSSGNTIYF
TGCGCCAGCAGCCAAGACCCCGGTCGCAGCTCTGGAAACACCATATATTTT
>TRBV29-1|.|TRBJ2-1|12|.
CSVEDRRAEQFF
TGCAGCGTTGAAGATCGGCGGGCTGAGCAGTTCTTC
>TRBV5-4|.|TRBJ1-3|16|once
CASSVGAPSSGNTIYF
TGTGCCAGCAGCGTTGGGGCCCCTAGCTCTGGAAACACCATATATTTT
>TRBV6-6|.|TRBJ1-5|13|.
CASSFYSNQPQHF
TGTGCCAGCAGCTTCTATAGCAATCAGCCCCAGCATTTT
>TRBV7-9|TRBD1|TRBJ2-5|16|.
CASSAPRTGKEETQYF
TGTGCCAGCAGCGCCCCCCGGACAGGGAAAGAAGAGACCCAGTACTTC
>TRBV7-8|.|TRBJ2-7|13|.
CASSLARLNEQYF
TGTGCCAGCAGCTTAGCGCGACTTAACGAGCAGTACTTC
>TRBV4-3|.|TRBJ1-5|16|.
CASSQGVGLGNQPQHF
TGCGCCAGCAGCCAAGGAGTAGGGTTGGGCAATCAGCCCCAGCATTTT
>TRBV28|TRBD1|TRBJ2-7|12|.
CASSRGLYEQYF
TGTGCCAGCAGCAGGGGGCTCTACGAGCAGTACTTC
>TRBV7-9|.|TRBJ2-7|13|few
CASSLPGTYEQYF
TGTGCCAGCAGCTTGCCGGGGACCTACGAGCAGTACTTC
>TRBV7-2|TRBD1|TRBJ1-2|13|.
CASSFGQVYGYTF
TGTGCCAGCAGCTTCGGACAGGTCTATGGCTACACCTTC
>TRBV6-1|.|TRBJ1-4|15|.
CASSSPGATNEKLFF
TGTGCCAGCAGTTCACCGGGGGCAACTAATGAAAAACTGTTTTTT
>TRBV5-6|TRBD2|TRBJ2-7|13|.
CASSTRGGPLQYF
TGTGCCAGCAGCACGCGCGGGGGACCCCTCCAGTACTTC
>TRBV6-5|TRBD1|TRBJ1-6|13|.
CAAYRGENSPLHF
TGTGCCGCTTACAGGGGAGAAAATTCACCCCTCCACTTT
>TRBV6-5|.|TRBJ2-2|14|.
CASSYQGYAGELFF
TGTGCCAGCAGTTACCAGGGGTACGCCGGGGAGCTGTTTTTT
>TRBV5-8|.|TRBJ1-5|11|.
CASSFQQPQHF
TGTGCCAGCAGCTTTCAACAGCCCCAGCATTTT
>TRBV2|.|TRBJ2-7|14|once
CASSEALGGTEQYF
TGTGCCAGCAGTGAAGCGCTTGGGGGGACCGAGCAGTACTTC
>TRBV5-5|.|TRBJ1-6|14|.
CASSLFQGNSPLHF
TGTGCCAGCAGCTTGTTTCAGGGTAATTCACCCCTCCACTTT
>TRBV27|.|TRBJ1-2|13|.
CASSYRTNYGYTF
TGTGCCAGCAGTTACAGGACCAACTATGGCTACACCTTC
>TRBV19|TRBD1|TRBJ2-5|17|.
CASSMLRTGIGQETQYF
TGTGCCAGTAGTATGTTGCGGACAGGGATTGGCCAAGAGACCCAGTACTTC
>TRBV4-3|.|TRBJ1-1|15|few
CASSQDYMGATEAFF
TGCGCCAGCAGCCAAGACTACATGGGGGCCACTGAAGCTTTCTTT
>TRBV7-2|.|TRBJ1-1|15|.
CASSQGRTGNTEAFF
TGTGCCAGCAGCCAGGGTAGAACAGGGAACACTGAAGCTTTCTTT
>TRBV19|.|TRBJ2-2|13|.
CASSIWVAGELFF
TGTGCCAGTAGTATTTGGGTCGCCGGGGAGCTGTTTTTT
>TRBV7-2|.|TRBJ2-6|15|.
CASSFRGPGANVLTF
TGTGCCAGCAGCTTCAGGGGACCTGGGGCCAACGTCCTGACTTTC
>TRBV2|.|TRBJ2-1|16|.
CASTKEAGSSYNEQFF
TGTGCCAGCACGAAGGAAGCAGGGAGCTCCTACAATGAGCAGTTCTTC
>TRBV6-6|.|TRBJ2-7|15|.
CASSYSQGPGDEQYF
TGTGCCAGCAGTTACTCCCAAGGCCCCGGGGACGAGCAGTACTTC